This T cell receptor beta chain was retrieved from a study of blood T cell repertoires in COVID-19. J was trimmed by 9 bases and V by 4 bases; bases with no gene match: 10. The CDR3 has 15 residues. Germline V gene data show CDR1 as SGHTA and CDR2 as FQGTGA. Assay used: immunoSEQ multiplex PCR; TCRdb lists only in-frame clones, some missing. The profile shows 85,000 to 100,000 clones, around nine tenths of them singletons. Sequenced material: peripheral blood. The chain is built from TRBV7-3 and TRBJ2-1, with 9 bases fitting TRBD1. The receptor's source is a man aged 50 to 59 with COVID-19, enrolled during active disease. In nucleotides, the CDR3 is TGTGCCAGCAGCTCCGGACAGGGGATTGAAGGTGAGCAGTTCTTC. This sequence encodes CASSSGQGIEGEQFF. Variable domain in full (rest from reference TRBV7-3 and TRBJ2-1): GAGVSQTPSNKVTEKGKYVELRCDPISGHTALYWYRQSLGQGPEFLIYFQGTGAADDSGLPNDRFFAVRPEGSVSTLKIQRTERGDSAVYLCASSSGQGIEGEQFFGPGTRLTVL.